The 11 T cell receptor beta chains presented below share a single source sample, sequenced in a study of blood T cell repertoires in COVID-19. The repertoire was sequenced with immunoSEQ multiplex PCR; TCRdb's copy has only in-frame clones and lacks some. The sample carries tens of thousands of clones, around 74% recorded once. Sequences were obtained from peripheral blood. The receptors shown here come from a man aged 65-85 years with COVID-19, enrolled during active disease.

The chain recombines TRBV3-1 (or the pseudogene TRBV3-2) with TRBJ2-1, with 11 positions matching TRBD1. After removal of 1 base from V and 9 bases from J, the junction contained 5 bases not matched to a gene. Germline assignment: CDR1 LGHDT and CDR2 YNNKEL (reference sequence). This CDR3 spans 15 amino acids. The CDR3 coding sequence is TGTGCCAGCAGCCAAGCCGGGACAGGGGGGATTGAGCAGTTCTTC. It encodes CASSQAGTGGIEQFF.

This chain connects TRBV7-6 to TRBJ2-7; 10 positions match TRBD2. The CDR3 is made up of 15 amino acids. Germline V lookup: CDR1 SGHVS, CDR2 FNYEAQ. V trimming: 5 bases; J trimming: 3 bases; junction bases outside the gene matches: 7. The DNA for the CDR3 is TGTGCCAGCAGCCCGACTAGCGGGTCAGTCTACGAGCAGTACTTC. Translated, it gives CASSPTSGSVYEQYF.

The gene calls are TRBV28 and TRBJ2-6, with D maybe TRBD1 (5 bases). CDR1 and CDR2 from the germline V gene are MDHEN and SYDVKM. The CDR3 loop spans 15 amino acids. Trimming stripped 3 bases from V and 2 bases from J, with 8 bases between. The CDR3 spells CASSFLGAGANVLTF. The CDR3 nucleotides are TGTGCCAGCAGTTTTTTAGGGGCTGGGGCCAACGTCCTGACTTTC.

The chain joins TRBV7-6 to TRBJ2-2, with D unresolved. The CDR3 spans 16 residues. Between the trimmed V and J ends, which lost 3 bases and 1 base, there was a span of 12 bases. Germline V lookup: CDR1 SGHVS, CDR2 FNYEAQ. CDR3 residues: CASSFQAEENTGELFF. DNA for the CDR3: TGTGCCAGCAGCTTCCAAGCTGAGGAGAACACCGGGGAGCTGTTTTTT.

The CDR3 nucleotides read TGTGCCAGCAGTCAGGGGTGGGGGACGGGAGGAAATGCTTTCTTT. The encoded protein is CASSQGWGTGGNAFF. This chain uses TRBV28 with TRBJ1-1, with D possibly TRBD1 on 6 matching bases. CDR1 is MDHEN and CDR2 is SYDVKM in the germline V gene. V lost 5 bases, J lost 11 bases, and 24 bases lay in between. This CDR3 comprises 15 residues.

The CDR3 DNA sequence: TGTGCAAGTCGAAAGGGACTAGCGGGAGCTATAACCGAGCAGTACTTC. It is translated as CASRKGLAGAITEQYF. The rearrangement links TRBV12-2 to TRBJ2-7; the listed D gene, TRBD2, was not tested against the DNA. TRBV12-2 is tagged as a pseudogene. The CDR3 runs to 16 residues.

The chain links TRBV27 to TRBJ1-4; no clear D gene. The V and J ends lost 8 bases and 0 bases respectively, with 13 bases between them. Germline CDR1 is MNHEY and CDR2 is SMNVEV (reference sequence). This CDR3 has 15 residues. CDR3 amino acids: CASRMSGTTNEKLFF. The DNA of the CDR3 is TGTGCCAGCCGAATGAGCGGCACAACTAATGAAAAACTGTTTTTT.

This rearrangement joins TRBV18 to TRBJ1-4, with TRBD1 identical over 7 bases. Per germline, CDR1 KGHSH and CDR2 LQKENI. The CDR3 runs 14 residues. The trim removed 4 bases at V and 6 bases at J, leaving 5 bases unmatched. The CDR3 sequence: CASSLQGVDEKLFF. The DNA for the CDR3 is TGTGCCAGCTCACTCCAGGGGGTTGATGAAAAACTGTTTTTT.

The rearrangement joins TRBV30 to TRBJ1-5; D not certain. The CDR3 is made up of 16 amino acids. Per the germline V gene, CDR1 is GTSNPN and CDR2 is SVGIG (reference sequence). V lost 1 base and J 2 bases, leaving 15 bases between the germline ends. The CDR3 region has the DNA TGTGCCTGGAGTGCTAGTGGGAGGGCGGGCAATCAGCCCCAGCATTTT. It yields the protein CAWSASGRAGNQPQHF.

This chain links TRBV15 with TRBJ2-2, with TRBD2 matching 9 bases. V trimming: 0 bases; J trimming: 7 bases; junction bases outside the gene matches: 12. From germline, CDR1 is LNHNV and CDR2 YYDKDF (reference sequence). The CDR3 covers 18 residues. CDR3 sequence: CATSRDRSTSGGGGELFF. The CDR3 region has the DNA TGTGCCACCAGCAGAGATAGATCGACTAGCGGAGGCGGCGGGGAGCTGTTTTTT.

V and J are TRBV6-5 and TRBJ2-1; 8 bases are shared with TRBD1. V lost 7 bases and J lost 7; bases outside the gene matches: 12. CDR3 length equals 15 residues. Per germline, CDR1 MNHEY and CDR2 SVGAGI. CDR3 in amino acids: CASTRAGTGKNEQFF. CDR3 bases: TGTGCCAGCACCCGAGCCGGGACAGGTAAAAATGAGCAGTTCTTC.